Sequencing of this T cell receptor (beta chain) was carried out in a study of T-cell reconstitution after alpha-beta-depleted transplantation in children. Whole-study results and caveats: Approximately two months post-transplant, alpha-beta T cells reportedly originated from several hundred expanded graft clones. T-cell counts and diversity at one year post-transplant came mainly from newly produced T cells. Some patients owed their high day-60 TCRbeta diversity to surviving recipient T cells and thymic progenitors.

For this clonotype: What it recognizes is unknown.

The CDR3 extends over 13 amino acids. The V and J ends lost 0 bases and 5 bases respectively, with 5 bases between them. Germline-derived CDR1 and CDR2 are SGHKS and YYEKEE (reference sequence). Preparation of the TCRbeta library was carried out with unique molecular identifiers. TCRdb reprocessed the PCR reads via MiXCR and lists one record per CDR3 protein. The data hold about a million distinct CDR3 sequences, with about 29% observed a single time. The chain uses TRBV5-5 and TRBJ1-4; D uncertain. This TCR came from a boy younger than two who had a stem cell transplant for SCID, so the T cells may come from the graft donor. The specimen was PBMCs, mostly from graft donor cells, collected 360 days after TCRalphabeta/CD19-depleted stem cell transplant. The CDR3 DNA reads as TGTGCCAGCAGCTTGGGGGAAAATGAAAAACTGTTTTTT. Its protein product is CASSLGENEKLFF.